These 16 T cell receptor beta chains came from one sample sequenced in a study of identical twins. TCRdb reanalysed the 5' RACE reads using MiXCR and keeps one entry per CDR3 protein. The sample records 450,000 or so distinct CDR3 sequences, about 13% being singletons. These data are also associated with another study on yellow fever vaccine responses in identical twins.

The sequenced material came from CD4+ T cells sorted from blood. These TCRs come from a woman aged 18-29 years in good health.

This chain's CDR3 is CSARDTSGRYNEQFF. In DNA, the CDR3 is TGCAGTGCTAGAGATACTAGCGGGAGATACAATGAGCAGTTCTTC. This chain connects TRBV20-1 to TRBJ2-1, with 11 bases lining up with TRBD2. CDR1 and CDR2 from the germline V gene are DFQATT and SNEGSKA (reference sequence). This CDR3 comprises 15 residues. With V trimmed by 0 bases and J by 4 bases, 2 bases remained unmatched.

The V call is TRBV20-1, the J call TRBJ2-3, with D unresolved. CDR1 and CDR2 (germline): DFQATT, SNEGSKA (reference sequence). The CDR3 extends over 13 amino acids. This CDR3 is CSLVPGGTDTQYF. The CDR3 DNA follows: TGCAGCCTGGTCCCTGGGGGCACAGATACGCAGTATTTT.

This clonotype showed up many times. CDR3 protein: CASRAIDTQYF. The CDR3 DNA reads as TGTGCCAGCAGAGCAATAGATACGCAGTATTTT. The V gene is TRBV25-1, the J gene TRBJ2-3; no clear D. This CDR3 is 11 amino acids long. V shed 6 bases and J shed 5 bases, with 6 bases lying between them. Germline V lookup: CDR1 MGHDK, CDR2 SYGVNS.

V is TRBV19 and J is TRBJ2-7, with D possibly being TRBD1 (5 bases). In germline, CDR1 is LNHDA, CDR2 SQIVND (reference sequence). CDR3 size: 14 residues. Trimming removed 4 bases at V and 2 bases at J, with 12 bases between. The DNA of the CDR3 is TGTGCCAGTAGTAATACAGGACCACCCTACGAGCAGTACTTC. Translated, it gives CASSNTGPPYEQYF.

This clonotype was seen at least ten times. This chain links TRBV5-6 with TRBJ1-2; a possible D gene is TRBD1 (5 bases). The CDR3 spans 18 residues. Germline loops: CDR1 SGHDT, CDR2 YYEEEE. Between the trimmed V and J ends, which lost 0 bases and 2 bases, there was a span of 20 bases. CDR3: CASSLVPGASTINYGYTF. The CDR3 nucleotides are TGTGCCAGCAGCTTGGTACCCGGGGCCTCGACAATCAACTATGGCTACACCTTC.

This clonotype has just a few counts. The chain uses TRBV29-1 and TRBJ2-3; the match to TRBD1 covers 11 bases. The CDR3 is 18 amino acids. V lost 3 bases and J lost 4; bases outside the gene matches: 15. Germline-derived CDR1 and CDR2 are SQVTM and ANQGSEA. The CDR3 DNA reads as TGCAGCGTTGAGGGGACAGGGGGTTCGACCTTTGGGGCAGATACGCAGTATTTT. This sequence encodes CSVEGTGGSTFGADTQYF.

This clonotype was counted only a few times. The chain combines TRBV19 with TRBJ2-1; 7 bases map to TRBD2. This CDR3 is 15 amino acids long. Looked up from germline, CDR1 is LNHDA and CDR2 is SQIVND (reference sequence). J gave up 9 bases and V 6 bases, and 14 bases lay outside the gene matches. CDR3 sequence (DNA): TGTGCCAGTAGGTTTTTGGGCGGGAGAGGCGGTGAGCAGTTCTTC. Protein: CASRFLGGRGGEQFF.

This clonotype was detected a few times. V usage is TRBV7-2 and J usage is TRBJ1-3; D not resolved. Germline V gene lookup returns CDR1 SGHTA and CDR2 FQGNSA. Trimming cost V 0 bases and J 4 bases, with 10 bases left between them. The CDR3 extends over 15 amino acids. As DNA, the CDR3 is TGTGCCAGCAGCTTAGCTCTGGGGTCCGGAAACACCATATATTTT. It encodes CASSLALGSGNTIYF.

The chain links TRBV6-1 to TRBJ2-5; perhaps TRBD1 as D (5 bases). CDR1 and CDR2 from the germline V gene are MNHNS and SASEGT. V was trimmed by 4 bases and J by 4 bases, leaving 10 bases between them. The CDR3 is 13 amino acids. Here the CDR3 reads CASSAGMRETQYF. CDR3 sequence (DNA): TGTGCCAGCAGTGCAGGGATGAGAGAGACCCAGTACTTC.

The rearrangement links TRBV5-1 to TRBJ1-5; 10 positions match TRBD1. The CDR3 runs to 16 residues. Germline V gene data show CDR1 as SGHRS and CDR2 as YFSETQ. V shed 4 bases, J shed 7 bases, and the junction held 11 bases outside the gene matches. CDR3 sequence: CASSRDETGGGQPQHF. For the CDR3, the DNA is TGCGCCAGCAGCCGGGACGAGACAGGGGGCGGGCAGCCCCAGCATTTT.

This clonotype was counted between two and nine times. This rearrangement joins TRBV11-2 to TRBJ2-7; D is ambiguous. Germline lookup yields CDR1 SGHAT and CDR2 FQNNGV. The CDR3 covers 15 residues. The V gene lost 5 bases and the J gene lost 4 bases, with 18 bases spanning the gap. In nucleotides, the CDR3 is TGTGCCAGCAGCCCGAGGTCGGGTGTTGCGTACGAGCAGTACTTC. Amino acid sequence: CASSPRSGVAYEQYF.

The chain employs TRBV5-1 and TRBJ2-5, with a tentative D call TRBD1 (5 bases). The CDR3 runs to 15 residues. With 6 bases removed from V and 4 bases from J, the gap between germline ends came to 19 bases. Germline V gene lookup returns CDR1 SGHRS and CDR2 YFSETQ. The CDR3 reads CASTQTGEPGETQYF. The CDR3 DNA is TGCGCCAGCACCCAAACAGGAGAACCGGGAGAGACCCAGTACTTC.

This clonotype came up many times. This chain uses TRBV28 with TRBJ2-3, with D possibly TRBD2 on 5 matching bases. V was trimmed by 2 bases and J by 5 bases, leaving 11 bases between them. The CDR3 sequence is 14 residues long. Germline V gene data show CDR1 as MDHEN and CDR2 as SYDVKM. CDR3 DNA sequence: TGTGCCAGCAGTTTAGACCCCGCGGGAGATACGCAGTATTTT. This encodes CASSLDPAGDTQYF.

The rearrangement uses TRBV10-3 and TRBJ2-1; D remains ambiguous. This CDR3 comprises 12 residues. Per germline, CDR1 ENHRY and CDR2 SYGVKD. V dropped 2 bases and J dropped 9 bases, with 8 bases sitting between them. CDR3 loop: CAISEEMGEQFF. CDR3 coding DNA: TGTGCCATCAGTGAGGAAATGGGTGAGCAGTTCTTC.

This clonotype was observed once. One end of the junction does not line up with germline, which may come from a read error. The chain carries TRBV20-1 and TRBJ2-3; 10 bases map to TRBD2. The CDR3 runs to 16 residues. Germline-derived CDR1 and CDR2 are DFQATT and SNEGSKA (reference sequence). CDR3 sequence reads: CCASPAGGPYTDTQYF. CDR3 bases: TGCTGTGCTAGCCCAGCGGGGGGGCCGTACACAGATACGCAGTATTTT.

This CDR3 reads CASSVGTVPNQPQHF. The DNA of the CDR3 is TGTGCCAGCAGCGTCGGGACAGTCCCAAATCAGCCCCAGCATTTT. V usage is TRBV7-8 and J usage is TRBJ1-5; 7 bases agree with TRBD1. This CDR3 is built from 15 residues. The ends lost 5 bases at V and 4 bases at J; junction bases unmatched: 8. Germline V gene data show CDR1 as SGHVS and CDR2 as FQNEAQ.